The rows below give T cell receptor beta chains drawn from one sample of a study of T-cell reconstitution after alpha-beta-depleted transplantation in children. MiXCR was run by TCRdb on the PCR reads, yielding one entry per CDR3 protein. Of fewer than 550,000 distinct CDR3 sequences in the sample, more than 9.5% are singletons; the top ten hold around 13%. The sample in question was PBMCs, mostly from graft donor cells, obtained 180 days after TCRalphabeta/CD19-depleted stem cell transplant. Receptors were obtained from a female patient aged 2-15 years who had a stem cell transplant for aplastic anemia, so the T cells may come from the graft donor. The CDR3 runs from the conserved cysteine through the conserved F or W. A D gene is named only where the DNA matches it firmly. Clone size appears in some rows only: once, few, many, or a class for an expanded clone.

clone size	D gene	J gene	V gene	CDR3 DNA	CDR3 protein
.	.	TRBJ2-3	TRBV7-2	TGTGCCTGCAGCTCACCGCCTCCCGGGACGACTAGCACAGATACGCAGTATTTT	CACSSPPPGTTSTDTQYF
.	.	TRBJ1-2	TRBV20-1	TGCAGTGCTGTCCGACTGGGCGACTATGGCTACACCTTC	CSAVRLGDYGYTF
.	.	TRBJ2-2	TRBV6-1	TGTGCCAGCAACCCCATGAGGGGTGGCGAGAACACCGGGGAGCTGTTTTTT	CASNPMRGGENTGELFF
few	.	TRBJ2-5	TRBV12-3/TRBV12-4	TGTGCCAGCAGTTTATTAGGCGGACCCCCTCTCCCCCAGTACTTC	CASSLLGGPPLPQYF
.	.	TRBJ2-4	TRBV20-1	TGCAGTGCTAGTAAGGCTTTCGGCGTCCTCATTCAGTACTTC	CSASKAFGVLIQYF
few	.	TRBJ2-5	TRBV20-1	TGCAGTGCTAGACGGGGGGCGGAGACCCAGTACTTC	CSARRGAETQYF
.	TRBD2	TRBJ2-5	TRBV7-2	TGTGCCAGCAGCTTATATCAGACTAGCTACCAAGAGACCCAGTACTTC	CASSLYQTSYQETQYF
few	TRBD2	TRBJ2-1	TRBV20-1	TGCAGTGCTAGAGCCGGGACTAACAATGAGCAGTTCTTC	CSARAGTNNEQFF
.	.	TRBJ1-2	TRBV5-1	TGCGCCAGCAGCGATTGGGGGGATTTTGCACGTTATGGCTACACCTTC	CASSDWGDFARYGYTF
few	.	TRBJ1-5	TRBV18	TGTGCCAGCTCCCCTTCCATGAGCCCCAATCAGCCCCAGCATTTT	CASSPSMSPNQPQHF
many	TRBD2	TRBJ2-1	TRBV29-1	TGCAGCGTTGTGGTCCTTAGGACTAGCGGTAAGAACTCCTACAATGAGCAGTTCTTC	CSVVVLRTSGKNSYNEQFF
few	.	TRBJ1-1	TRBV19	TGTGCCAGTAGTATTGAGACAAAAGCGTACACTGAAGCTTTCTTT	CASSIETKAYTEAFF
few	.	TRBJ1-5	TRBV7-8	TGTGCCAGCAGCACAGATAGCAATCAGCCCCAGCATTTT	CASSTDSNQPQHF
.	.	TRBJ2-2	TRBV11-2	TGTGCCAGCAGCTCTACGGGACTGATAACCGGGGAGCTGTTTTTT	CASSSTGLITGELFF
.	.	TRBJ1-6	TRBV7-2	TGTGCCAGCAGCTTAGGTGCCGGGTCACCCCTCCACTTT	CASSLGAGSPLHF
many	TRBD2	TRBJ2-1	TRBV20-1	TGCAGTGCTAGAGACCGAGCGGGAGGCTCCTACAATGAGCAGTTCTTC	CSARDRAGGSYNEQFF
many	.	TRBJ1-1	TRBV12-3/TRBV12-4	TGTGCCAGCAGTCGGGGGTTAAACACTGAAGCTTTCTTT	CASSRGLNTEAFF
few	TRBD1	TRBJ2-4	TRBV27	TGTGCCAGCAGTGCCTTGACAGGGTCCCAAAACATTCAGTACTTC	CASSALTGSQNIQYF
few	.	TRBJ1-5	TRBV12-3/TRBV12-4	TGTGCCAGCAGTGAAACAGAGAGCAATCAGCCCCAGCATTTT	CASSETESNQPQHF
many	.	TRBJ1-5	TRBV12-3/TRBV12-4	TGTGCCAGCAGTTTAGGGGCAGGGAATCAGCCCCAGCATTTT	CASSLGAGNQPQHF
many	.	TRBJ2-7	TRBV12-3/TRBV12-4	TGTGCCAGCGCGGGTGCGGTGACCTACGAGCAGTACTTC	CASAGAVTYEQYF
.	TRBD1	TRBJ1-5	TRBV28	TGTGCCAGCAGTTTTTTTGGACAGGCCTCGGGAGGGCCCCAGCATTTT	CASSFFGQASGGPQHF
.	TRBD2	TRBJ2-1	TRBV5-6	TGTGCCAGCAGCACCAGCGGGAACTGGTACAATGAGCAGTTCTTC	CASSTSGNWYNEQFF
.	TRBD1	TRBJ1-2	TRBV18	TGTGCCAGCTCACCCCTATCCGGGACAGCCTTGAACTATGGCTACACCTTC	CASSPLSGTALNYGYTF
few	.	TRBJ2-2	TRBV11-2	TGTGCCAGCAGCTTATTACCGTCAAAGGAGGGGAACACCGGGGAGCTGTTTTTT	CASSLLPSKEGNTGELFF
.	.	TRBJ1-1	TRBV15	TGTGCCACCGGGGGGATGGACAGATTAGTCCCTGAAGCTTTCTTT	CATGGMDRLVPEAFF
.	.	TRBJ2-7	TRBV20-1	TGCAGTGCTAGAGGGGGTCCAGGAAACTACGAGCAGTACTTC	CSARGGPGNYEQYF
.	.	TRBJ2-6	TRBV6-5	TGTGCCAGCAGTTTCCAGGGTTTCACTGGGGCCAACGTCCTGACTTTC	CASSFQGFTGANVLTF
.	TRBD2	TRBJ2-2	TRBV2	TGTGCCGGCGAGACTAGCGGAACGAACACCGGGGAGCTGTTTTTT	CAGETSGTNTGELFF
few	.	TRBJ2-2	TRBV7-2	TGTGCCAGCAGCTTAGTCTCTGGGACCTACACCGGGGAGCTGTTTTTT	CASSLVSGTYTGELFF
few	.	TRBJ2-1	TRBV20-1	TGCAGTGCTACTGACAGCCACTTGGCTGAGCAGTTCTTC	CSATDSHLAEQFF
.	.	TRBJ1-1	TRBV7-9	TGTGCCAGCAGCGGAAGGACAACCATGAACACTGAAGCTTTCTTT	CASSGRTTMNTEAFF
few	.	TRBJ1-5	TRBV7-2	TGTGCCAGCAGCTTAGTTCGGGGGGCTAGCAATCAGCCCCAGCATTTT	CASSLVRGASNQPQHF
.	TRBD1	TRBJ2-7	TRBV6-5	TGTGCCAGCAGTTTCGATCGGGGGACAGGGTACGACGAGCATTACTTC	CASSFDRGTGYDEHYF
.	.	TRBJ1-4	TRBV3-1	TGTGCCAGCAGCCAAGAACTCAGTGAAAAACTGTTTTTT	CASSQELSEKLFF
.	.	TRBJ1-3	TRBV25-1	TGTGCCAGCAGTGACAGCCACGCATTGGTCGGAAACACCATATATTTT	CASSDSHALVGNTIYF
few	.	TRBJ2-4	TRBV5-1	TGCGCCAGCAGCTGGGGGGACAGCCTAGCCAAAAACATTCAGTACTTC	CASSWGDSLAKNIQYF
.	.	TRBJ2-5	TRBV6-5	TGTGCCACCCGTCGGCGCGAGACCCAGTGCTTC	CATRRRETQCF
few	.	TRBJ1-4	TRBV5-6	TGTGCCAGCAGCTTGAAGGGAGGTTTTGGCGAAAAACTGTTTTTT	CASSLKGGFGEKLFF
few	.	TRBJ2-6	TRBV2	TGTGCCAGCAGTGAAAGGTTAGGGGATGGGGCCAACGTCCTGACTTTC	CASSERLGDGANVLTF
.	.	TRBJ2-7	TRBV29-1	TGCAGCGCGTGGACCATGTTCTCCTACGAGCAGTACTTC	CSAWTMFSYEQYF
many	TRBD1	TRBJ1-5	TRBV12-3/TRBV12-4	TGTGCCAGCCGGCAGGGAGGGGGCCCCCAGCATTTT	CASRQGGGPQHF
.	.	TRBJ1-1	TRBV6-2/TRBV6-3	TGTGCCAGCAGTTCTCCGCGCGGGGGGCAGGGGTGCACTGAAGCTTTCTTT	CASSSPRGGQGCTEAFF
few	.	TRBJ1-2	TRBV5-6	TGTGCCAGCAGCTTGGCGGGTCTCTTAGTCGGGACCTTC	CASSLAGLLVGTF
once	TRBD2	TRBJ2-1	TRBV7-2	TGTGCCAGCAGCCCATTTTCTAGCGGGAGGTACAATGAGCAGTTCTTC	CASSPFSSGRYNEQFF
few	TRBD1	TRBJ2-7	TRBV28	TGTGCCAGCAAATTCCCCGGGACAGGGATGAACGAGCAGTACTTC	CASKFPGTGMNEQYF
few	.	TRBJ1-1	TRBV20-1	TGCAGTGCTAGAGATCCGAAACAGGCTCGTGAGGCTTTCTTT	CSARDPKQAREAFF
few	.	TRBJ2-1	TRBV7-6	TGTGCCAGCAGCTTCAGTCGTGAGCAGTTCTTC	CASSFSREQFF